The source of this T cell receptor (beta chain) is a study of blood T cell repertoires in COVID-19. At the level of the study: T cells, B-cell-depleted T cells, or PBMCs supplied cDNA or gDNA.

Data came from immunoSEQ multiplex PCR; TCRdb stores just in-frame clones and leaves some out. The sample lists about 230,000 clones; 65% to 90% were seen once. The sequence derives from a man over 45 with COVID-19, enrolled during active disease. Sequencing input: peripheral blood.

The CDR3 DNA is TGTGCCAGCAGCTACGGGGGAGGGTTCTACGAGCAGTACTTC. Translating gives CASSYGGGFYEQYF. The chain carries TRBV7-9 and TRBJ2-7; TRBD2 matches at 7 bases. In germline, CDR1 is SEHNR, CDR2 FQNEAQ (reference sequence). The CDR3 length is 14 residues. After removal of 4 bases from V and 3 bases from J, the junction contained 6 bases not matched to a gene. Full variable domain (outside the CDR3, taken from reference TRBV7-9 and TRBJ2-7): DTGVSQNPRHKITKRGQNVTFRCDPISEHNRLYWYRQTLGQGPEFLTYFQNEAQLEKSRLLSDRFSAERPKGSFSTLEIQRTEQGDSAMYLCASSYGGGFYEQYFGPGTRLTVT.